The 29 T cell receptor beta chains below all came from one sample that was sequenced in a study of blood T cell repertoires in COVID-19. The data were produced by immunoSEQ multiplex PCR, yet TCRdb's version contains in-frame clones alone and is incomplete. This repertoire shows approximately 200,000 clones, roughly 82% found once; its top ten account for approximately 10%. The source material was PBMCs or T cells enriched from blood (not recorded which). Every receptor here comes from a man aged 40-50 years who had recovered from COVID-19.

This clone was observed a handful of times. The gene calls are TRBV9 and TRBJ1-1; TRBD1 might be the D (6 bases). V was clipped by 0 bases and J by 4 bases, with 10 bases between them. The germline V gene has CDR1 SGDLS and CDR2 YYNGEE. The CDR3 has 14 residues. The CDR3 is CASSVDSGVTEAFF. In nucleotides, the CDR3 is TGTGCCAGCAGCGTAGACTCAGGGGTCACTGAAGCTTTCTTT.

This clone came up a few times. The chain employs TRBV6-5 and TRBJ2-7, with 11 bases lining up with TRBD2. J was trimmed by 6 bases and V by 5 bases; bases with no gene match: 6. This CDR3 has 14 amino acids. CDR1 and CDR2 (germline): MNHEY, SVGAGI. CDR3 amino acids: CASSRSTSGTEQYV. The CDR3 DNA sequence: TGTGCCAGCAGTCGCTCGACTAGCGGGACCGAGCAGTACGTC.

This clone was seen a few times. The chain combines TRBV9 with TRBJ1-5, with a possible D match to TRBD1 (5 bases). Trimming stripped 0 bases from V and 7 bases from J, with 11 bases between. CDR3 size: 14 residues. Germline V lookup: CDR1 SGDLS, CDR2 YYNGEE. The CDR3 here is CASSVATGPQPQHF. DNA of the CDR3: TGTGCCAGCAGCGTAGCAACAGGCCCCCAGCCCCAGCATTTT.

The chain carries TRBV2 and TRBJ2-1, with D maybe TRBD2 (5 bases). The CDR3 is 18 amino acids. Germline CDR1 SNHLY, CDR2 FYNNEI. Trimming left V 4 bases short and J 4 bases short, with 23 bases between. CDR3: CASSVQFGSGLKYNEQFF. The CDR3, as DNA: TGTGCCAGCAGTGTTCAATTCGGCAGCGGACTGAAGTACAATGAGCAGTTCTTC.

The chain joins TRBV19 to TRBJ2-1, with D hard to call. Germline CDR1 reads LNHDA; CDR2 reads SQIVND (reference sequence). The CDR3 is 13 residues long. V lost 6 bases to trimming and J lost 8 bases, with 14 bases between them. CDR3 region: CASRPLAVDEQFF. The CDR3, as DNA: TGTGCCAGTAGGCCACTGGCGGTCGATGAGCAGTTCTTC.

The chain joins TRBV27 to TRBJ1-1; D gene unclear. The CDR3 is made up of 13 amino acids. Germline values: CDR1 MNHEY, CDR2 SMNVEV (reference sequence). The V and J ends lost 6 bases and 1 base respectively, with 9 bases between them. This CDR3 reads CASRLAENTEAFF. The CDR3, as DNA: TGTGCCAGCAGACTAGCAGAGAACACTGAAGCTTTCTTT.

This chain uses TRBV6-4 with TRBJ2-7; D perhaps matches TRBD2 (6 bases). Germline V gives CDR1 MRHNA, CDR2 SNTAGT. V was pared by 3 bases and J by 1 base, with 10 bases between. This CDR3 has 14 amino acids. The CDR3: CASSEGGRSYEQYV. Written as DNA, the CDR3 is TGTGCCAGCAGTGAGGGGGGACGTTCCTACGAGCAGTACGTC.

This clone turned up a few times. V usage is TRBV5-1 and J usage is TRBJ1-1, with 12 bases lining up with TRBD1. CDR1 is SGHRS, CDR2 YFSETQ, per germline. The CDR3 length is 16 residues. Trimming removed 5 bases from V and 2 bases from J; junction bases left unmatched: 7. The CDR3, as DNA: TGCGCCAGCAGATCGGGACAGGGGGCGCCTAACACTGAAGCTTTCTTT. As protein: CASRSGQGAPNTEAFF.

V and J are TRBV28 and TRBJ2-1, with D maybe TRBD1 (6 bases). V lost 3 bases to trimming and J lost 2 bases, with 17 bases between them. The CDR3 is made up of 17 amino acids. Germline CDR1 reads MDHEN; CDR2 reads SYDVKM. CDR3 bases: TGTGCCAGCAGTTTTCCGGTCGATGCAGGGGCCTACAATGAGCAGTTCTTC. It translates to CASSFPVDAGAYNEQFF.

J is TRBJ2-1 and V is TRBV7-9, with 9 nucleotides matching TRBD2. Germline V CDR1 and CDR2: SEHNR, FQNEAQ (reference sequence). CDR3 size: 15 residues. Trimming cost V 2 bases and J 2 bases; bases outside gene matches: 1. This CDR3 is CASSLLAGAYNEQFF. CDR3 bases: TGTGCCAGCAGCTTATTAGCGGGAGCCTACAATGAGCAGTTCTTC.

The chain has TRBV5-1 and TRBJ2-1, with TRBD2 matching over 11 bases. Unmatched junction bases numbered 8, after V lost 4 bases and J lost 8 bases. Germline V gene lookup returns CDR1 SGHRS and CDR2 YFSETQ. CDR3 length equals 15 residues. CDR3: CASSPILAGGDEQFF. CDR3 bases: TGCGCCAGCAGCCCTATCTTAGCGGGAGGGGATGAGCAGTTCTTC.

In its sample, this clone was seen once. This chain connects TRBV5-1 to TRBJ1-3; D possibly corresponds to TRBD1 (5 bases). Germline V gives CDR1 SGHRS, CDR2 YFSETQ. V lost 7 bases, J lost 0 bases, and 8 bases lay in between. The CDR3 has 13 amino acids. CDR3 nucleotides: TGCGCCAGCGGCGGGGGCTCTGGAAACACCATATATTTT. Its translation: CASGGGSGNTIYF.

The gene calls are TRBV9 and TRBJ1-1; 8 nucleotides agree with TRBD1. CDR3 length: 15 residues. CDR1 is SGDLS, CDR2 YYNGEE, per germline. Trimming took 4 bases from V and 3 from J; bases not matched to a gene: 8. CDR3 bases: TGTGCCAGCAGCTCCCGGGACAGGATGTACACTGAAGCTTTCTTT. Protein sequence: CASSSRDRMYTEAFF.

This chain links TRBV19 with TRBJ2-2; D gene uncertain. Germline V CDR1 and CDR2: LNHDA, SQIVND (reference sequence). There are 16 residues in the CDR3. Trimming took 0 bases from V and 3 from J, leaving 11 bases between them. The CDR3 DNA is TGTGCCAGTAGTATAGATCTTTGGAGAGACACCGGGGAGCTGTTTTTT. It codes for CASSIDLWRDTGELFF.

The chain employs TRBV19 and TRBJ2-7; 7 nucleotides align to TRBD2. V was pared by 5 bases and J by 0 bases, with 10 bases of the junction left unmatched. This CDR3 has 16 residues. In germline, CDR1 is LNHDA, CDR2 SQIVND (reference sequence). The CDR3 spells CASSGVREAFSYEQYF. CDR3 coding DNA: TGTGCCAGTAGTGGAGTTCGGGAGGCCTTCTCCTACGAGCAGTACTTC.

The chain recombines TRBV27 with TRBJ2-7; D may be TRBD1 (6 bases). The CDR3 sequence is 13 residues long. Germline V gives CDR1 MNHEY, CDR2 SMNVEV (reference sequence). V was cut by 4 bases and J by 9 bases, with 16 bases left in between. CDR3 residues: CASSSSQGGGQYV. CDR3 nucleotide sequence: TGTGCCAGCAGTTCCTCACAGGGTGGTGGGCAGTACGTC.

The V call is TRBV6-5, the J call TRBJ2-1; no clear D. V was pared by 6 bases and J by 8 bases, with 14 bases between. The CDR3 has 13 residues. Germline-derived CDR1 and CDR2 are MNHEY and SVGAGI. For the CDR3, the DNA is TGTGCCAGCAGACCCGACGAGCGATATGAGCAGTTCTTC. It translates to CASRPDERYEQFF.

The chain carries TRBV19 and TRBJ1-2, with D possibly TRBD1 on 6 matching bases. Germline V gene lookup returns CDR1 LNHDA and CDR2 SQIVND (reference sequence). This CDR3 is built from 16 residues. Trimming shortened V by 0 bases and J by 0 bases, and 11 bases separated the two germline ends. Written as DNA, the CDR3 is TGTGCCAGTAGTATAGAGTGGACAGCCCCTAACTATGGCTACACCTTC. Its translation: CASSIEWTAPNYGYTF. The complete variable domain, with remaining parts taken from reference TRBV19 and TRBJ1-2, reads DGGITQSPKYLFRKEGQNVTLSCEQNLNHDAMYWYRQDPGQGLRLIYYSQIVNDFQKGDIAEGYSVSREKKESFPLTVTSAQKNPTAFYLCASSIEWTAPNYGYTFGSGTRLTVV.

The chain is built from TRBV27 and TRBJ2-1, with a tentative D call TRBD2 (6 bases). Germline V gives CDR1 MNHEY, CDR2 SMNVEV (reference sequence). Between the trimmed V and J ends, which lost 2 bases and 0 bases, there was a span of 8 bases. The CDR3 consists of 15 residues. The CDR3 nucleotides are TGTGCCAGCAGTTTAGGCGGGATCTCCTACAATGAGCAGTTCTTC. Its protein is CASSLGGISYNEQFF.

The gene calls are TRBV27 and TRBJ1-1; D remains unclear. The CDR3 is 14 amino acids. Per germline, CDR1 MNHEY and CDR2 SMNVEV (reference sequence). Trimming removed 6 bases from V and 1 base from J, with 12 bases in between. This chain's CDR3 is CASSLGLRNTEAFF. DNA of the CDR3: TGTGCCAGCAGCCTGGGCCTTAGGAACACTGAAGCTTTCTTT.

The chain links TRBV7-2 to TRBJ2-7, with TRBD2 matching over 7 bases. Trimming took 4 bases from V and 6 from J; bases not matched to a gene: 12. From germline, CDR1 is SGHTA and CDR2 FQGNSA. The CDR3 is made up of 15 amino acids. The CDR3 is CASSWTRPGSGEQYF. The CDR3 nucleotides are TGTGCCAGCAGCTGGACTAGGCCGGGTTCGGGCGAGCAGTACTTC.

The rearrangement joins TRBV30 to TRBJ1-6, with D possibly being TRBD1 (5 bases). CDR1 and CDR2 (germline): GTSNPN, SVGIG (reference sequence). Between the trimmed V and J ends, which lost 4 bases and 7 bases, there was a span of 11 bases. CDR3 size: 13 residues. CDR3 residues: CAWKPGPNSPLHF. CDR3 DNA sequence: TGTGCCTGGAAGCCAGGGCCGAATTCACCCCTCCACTTT.

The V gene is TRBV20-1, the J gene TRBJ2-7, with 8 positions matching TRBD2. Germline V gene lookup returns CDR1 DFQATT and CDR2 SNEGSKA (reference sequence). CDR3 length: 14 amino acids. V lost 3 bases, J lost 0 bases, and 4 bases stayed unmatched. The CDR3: CSASERGISYEQYF. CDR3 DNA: TGCAGTGCTAGTGAGCGGGGGATCTCCTACGAGCAGTACTTC.

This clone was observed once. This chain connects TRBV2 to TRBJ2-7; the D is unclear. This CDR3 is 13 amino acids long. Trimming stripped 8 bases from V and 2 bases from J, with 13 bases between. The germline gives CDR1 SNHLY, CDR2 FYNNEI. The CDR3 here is CASVGLVTYEQYF. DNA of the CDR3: TGTGCCAGCGTTGGTCTAGTTACCTACGAGCAGTACTTC.

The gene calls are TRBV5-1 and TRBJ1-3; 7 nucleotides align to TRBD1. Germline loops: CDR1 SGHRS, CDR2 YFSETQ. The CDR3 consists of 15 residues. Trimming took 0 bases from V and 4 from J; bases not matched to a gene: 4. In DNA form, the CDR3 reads TGCGCCAGCAGCTTGGAGGGGGCTAGGGGAAACACCATATATTTT. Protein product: CASSLEGARGNTIYF. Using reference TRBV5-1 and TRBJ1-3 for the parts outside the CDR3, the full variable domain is KAGVTQTPRYLIKTRGQQVTLSCSPISGHRSVSWYQQTPGQGLQFLFEYFSETQRNKGNFPGRFSGRQFSNSRSEMNVSTLELGDSALYLCASSLEGARGNTIYFGEGSWLTVV.

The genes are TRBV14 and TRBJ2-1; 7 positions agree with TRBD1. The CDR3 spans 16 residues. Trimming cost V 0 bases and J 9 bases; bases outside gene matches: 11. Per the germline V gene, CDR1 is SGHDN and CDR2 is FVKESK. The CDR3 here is CASSQERGRVVGEQFF. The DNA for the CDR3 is TGTGCCAGCAGCCAAGAAAGGGGGCGCGTGGTGGGTGAGCAGTTCTTC.

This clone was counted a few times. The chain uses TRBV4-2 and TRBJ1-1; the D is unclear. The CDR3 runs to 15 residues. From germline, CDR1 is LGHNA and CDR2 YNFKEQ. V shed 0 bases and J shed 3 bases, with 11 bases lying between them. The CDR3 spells CASSQERATDTEAFF. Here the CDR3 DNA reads TGTGCCAGCAGCCAAGAGAGAGCCACTGACACTGAAGCTTTCTTT.

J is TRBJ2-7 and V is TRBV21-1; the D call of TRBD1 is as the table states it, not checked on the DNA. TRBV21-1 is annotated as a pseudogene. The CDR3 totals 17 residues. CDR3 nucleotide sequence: TGTGCCAGCAGCAAAAGGATCGTTAAACAGCCTACGTACGAGCAGTACTTC. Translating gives CASSKRIVKQPTYEQYF.

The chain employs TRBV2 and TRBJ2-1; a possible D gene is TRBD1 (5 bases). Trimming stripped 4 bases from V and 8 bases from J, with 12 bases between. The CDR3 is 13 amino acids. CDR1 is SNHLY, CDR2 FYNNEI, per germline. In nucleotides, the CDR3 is TGTGCCAGCAGTGGACAGCCGGGCGATGAGCAGTTCTTC. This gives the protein CASSGQPGDEQFF.